This TCR beta chain was captured by sequencing in a study of blood T cells in healthy people across ages. As for the study in general: Capturing about one barcoded beta molecule per two T cells was achieved by template switching.

A J-beta primer mix and a sample-barcoded 5' primer were used in a second PCR of roughly 6 to 12 cycles. Each of the cDNA molecules was tagged by a template-switch adaptor with 12 random nucleotides. TCRdb reprocessed the 5' RACE reads via MiXCR and lists one record per CDR3 protein. The table records around 1.5 million distinct CDR3 sequences, almost 35% of them present only once. This clonotype was seen a few times. The CDR3 totals 17 residues. Germline V gives CDR1 MGHRA, CDR2 YSYEKL. V was trimmed by 3 bases and J by 2 bases, leaving 19 bases between them. The source of this sequence is a young woman in good health. The sequencing sample was made of blood. The V call is TRBV4-1, the J call TRBJ1-2, with D maybe TRBD1 (6 bases). The CDR3 region is CASSHKPRGSENYGYTF. CDR3 sequence (DNA): TGCGCCAGCAGCCATAAACCCAGGGGCAGCGAAAACTATGGCTACACCTTC.